This T cell receptor beta chain comes out of a study of technical replicates of blood from a few donors. Assay: immunoSEQ multiplex PCR; the TCRdb copy retains only in-frame clones and omits some. The sample yields roughly 72,000 clones, about 93% seen once. This sequence was found in a human donor in good health. The source material was T cells isolated from PBMCs.

This CDR3 reads CASSGLAFAGELFF. CDR3 DNA sequence: TGTGCCAGCAGCGGACTAGCCTTTGCCGGGGAGCTGTTTTTT. The rearrangement links TRBV11-3 to TRBJ2-2; 8 bases map to TRBD2. Trimming removed 5 bases from V and 6 bases from J; junction bases left unmatched: 5. This CDR3 region has 14 residues. Per germline, CDR1 SGHNT and CDR2 YENEEA.